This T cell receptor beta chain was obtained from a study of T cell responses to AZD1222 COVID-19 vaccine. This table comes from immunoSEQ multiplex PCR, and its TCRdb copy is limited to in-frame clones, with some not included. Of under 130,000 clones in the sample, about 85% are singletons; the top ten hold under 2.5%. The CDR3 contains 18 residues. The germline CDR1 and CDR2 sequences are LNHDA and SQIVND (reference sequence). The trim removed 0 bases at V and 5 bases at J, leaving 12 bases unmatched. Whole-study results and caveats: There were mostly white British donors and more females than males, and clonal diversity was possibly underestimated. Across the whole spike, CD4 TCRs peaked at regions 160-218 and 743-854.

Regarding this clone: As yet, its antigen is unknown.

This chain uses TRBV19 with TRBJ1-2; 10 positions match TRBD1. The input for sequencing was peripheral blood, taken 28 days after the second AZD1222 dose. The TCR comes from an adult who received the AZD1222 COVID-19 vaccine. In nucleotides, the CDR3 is TGTGCCAGTAGTATAGAAAGGGACAGGGGAAAACTTACTTATGGCTACACCTTC. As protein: CASSIERDRGKLTYGYTF. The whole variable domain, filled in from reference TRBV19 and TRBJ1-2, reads DGGITQSPKYLFRKEGQNVTLSCEQNLNHDAMYWYRQDPGQGLRLIYYSQIVNDFQKGDIAEGYSVSREKKESFPLTVTSAQKNPTAFYLCASSIERDRGKLTYGYTFGSGTRLTVV.